The 18 T cell receptor beta chains presented below share a single source sample, sequenced in a study of blood T cell repertoires in COVID-19. Sequenced by immunoSEQ multiplex PCR; TCRdb stores in-frame clones only, minus some. The table includes 350,000 to 450,000 clones, about nine tenths detected once. The sample consisted of peripheral blood. The source is a middle-aged woman with COVID-19, enrolled during active disease.

The chain carries TRBV28 and TRBJ2-7; 11 bases align to TRBD1. The CDR3 runs to 16 residues. The junction had 5 bases not matched to a gene; V was cut back by 4 bases and J by 0 bases. Germline V gene sequence: CDR1 MDHEN, CDR2 SYDVKM. CDR3 protein: CASSSPGTGGSYEQYF. The CDR3 nucleotides are TGTGCCAGCAGTTCTCCAGGGACAGGGGGCTCCTACGAGCAGTACTTC.

This chain links TRBV27 with TRBJ1-5, with 7 bases that match TRBD1. Unmatched junction bases numbered 11, after V lost 6 bases and J lost 3 bases. CDR1 is MNHEY, CDR2 SMNVEV, per germline (reference sequence). The CDR3 sequence is 16 residues long. CDR3 amino acids: CASSPRTGRFNQPQHF. The CDR3 DNA reads as TGTGCCAGCAGCCCGAGGACAGGCCGTTTCAATCAGCCCCAGCATTTT.

As to this clone: Other DNA sequences in the same sample also yield this CDR3. The rearrangement links TRBV5-4 to TRBJ2-7, with D possibly TRBD2 on 7 matching bases. CDR1 is SGHNT and CDR2 is YYREEE in the germline V gene (reference sequence). This CDR3 contains 13 residues. With 3 bases removed from V and 5 bases from J, the gap between germline ends came to 12 bases. This chain's CDR3 is CASSSRGGDEQYF. Here the CDR3 DNA reads TGTGCCAGCAGCTCGAGGGGGGGGGACGAGCAGTACTTC.

This clone occurred once. The CDR3 DNA reads TGCGCCAGCAGCCAAGGGACAGGGGGCAGCAATCAGCCCCAGCATTTT. It is translated as CASSQGTGGSNQPQHF. This chain uses TRBV4-3 with TRBJ1-5, with 11 bases lining up with TRBD1. Germline trimming cut 1 base from V and 1 base from J; bases unmatched to any gene: 0. This CDR3 has 16 residues. CDR1 is LGHNA, CDR2 YSLEER, per germline.

As concerns this clone: At one boundary the junction diverges from the germline segment, which might be a read error. The gene calls are TRBV7-7 and TRBJ2-3; 9 nucleotides agree with TRBD2. This CDR3 contains 15 residues. CDR1 and CDR2 (germline): SSHAT, FNYEAQ (reference sequence). The CDR3 DNA is TGTGCTAGCAGCTCCCTGGGGGTTAGCGGGGGTGCGCAGTATTTT. Translated: CASSSLGVSGGAQYF.

The chain carries TRBV12-3 or TRBV12-4 and TRBJ1-2; tentatively, D is TRBD1 (5 bases). Trimming took 2 bases from V and 4 from J, leaving 8 bases between them. This CDR3 has 13 amino acids. The CDR3 DNA follows: TGTGCCAGCAGTTTACCGCAGGGCTATGGCTACACCTTC. Its translation: CASSLPQGYGYTF.

The chain combines TRBV15 with TRBJ1-6, with D maybe TRBD1 (6 bases). Trimming took 0 bases from V and 3 from J, leaving 18 bases between them. The CDR3 sequence is 19 residues long. The germline CDR1 and CDR2 sequences are LNHNV and YYDKDF (reference sequence). Here the CDR3 DNA reads TGTGCCACCAGCAGAGATCCTTCCCCACAGGGCCTCTATAATTCACCCCTCCACTTT. As protein: CATSRDPSPQGLYNSPLHF.

V usage is TRBV7-9 and J usage is TRBJ1-2; 9 bases line up with TRBD1. The trim removed 7 bases at V and 2 bases at J, leaving 2 bases unmatched. The CDR3 runs 13 residues. Germline-derived CDR1 and CDR2 are SEHNR and FQNEAQ (reference sequence). CDR3 coding DNA: TGTGCCAGCACCGGGACAGGGAACTATGGCTACACCTTC. Its translation is CASTGTGNYGYTF.

The genes are TRBV20-1 and TRBJ1-5, with D possibly being TRBD1 (5 bases). The CDR3 is 14 amino acids. The V gene lost 3 bases and the J gene lost 6 bases, with 15 bases spanning the gap. The germline CDR1 and CDR2 sequences are DFQATT and SNEGSKA (reference sequence). CDR3: CSASRGGPGQPQHF. CDR3 DNA: TGCAGTGCTAGTCGGGGGGGACCAGGTCAGCCCCAGCATTTT.

This clone has only a few counts. The chain's CDR3 is CASSAGNPYEQYF. In DNA form, the CDR3 reads TGTGCCAGCAGTGCAGGGAATCCCTACGAGCAGTACTTC. The chain links TRBV6-2 or TRBV6-3 to TRBJ2-7, with a tentative D call TRBD1 (5 bases). CDR3 length: 13 residues. V was pared by 5 bases and J by 2 bases, with 10 bases between. Germline assignment: CDR1 MNHEY and CDR2 SVGEGT.

The CDR3 sequence is CASSVAQAAPNTGELFF. CDR3 in DNA: TGTGCCAGCAGCGTAGCTCAGGCAGCACCGAACACCGGGGAGCTGTTTTTT. J is TRBJ2-2 and V is TRBV9; D gene unclear. Deletions cut 0 bases from V and 0 bases from J, with 12 bases between. The CDR3 runs to 17 residues. Germline CDR1 SGDLS, CDR2 YYNGEE.

The J gene is TRBJ2-5, the V gene TRBV11-2; 9 bases fit TRBD2. Trimming at V came to 3 bases and at J to 4 bases, leaving 12 bases not matched to a gene. Germline assignment: CDR1 SGHAT and CDR2 FQNNGV. The CDR3 consists of 17 residues. CDR3 sequence: CASSLLGGRGSRETQYF. The CDR3 DNA is TGTGCCAGCAGCTTGTTGGGCGGGAGGGGTTCGAGAGAGACCCAGTACTTC. Drawing the rest from reference TRBV11-2 and TRBJ2-5, the complete variable domain is EAGVAQSPRYKIIEKRQSVAFWCNPISGHATLYWYQQILGQGPKLLIQFQNNGVVDDSQLPKDRFSAERLKGVDSTLKIQPAKLEDSAVYLCASSLLGGRGSRETQYFGPGTRLLVL.

The rearrangement uses TRBV19 and TRBJ1-2, with no clear D. Germline CDR1 and CDR2: LNHDA and SQIVND (reference sequence). Trimming left V 5 bases short and J 3 bases short, with 19 bases between. CDR3 length: 16 residues. CDR3 nucleotides: TGTGCCAGTAGTTTCCTTGAGGGAGTTCGGGACTATGGCTACACCTTC. As protein: CASSFLEGVRDYGYTF.

This chain joins TRBV24-1 and TRBJ2-1; D not resolved. The V gene lost 0 bases and the J gene lost 6 bases, with 5 bases spanning the gap. The germline V gene has CDR1 KGHDR and CDR2 SFDVKD. The CDR3 consists of 13 residues. The CDR3 here is CATSDLEFNEQFF. DNA of the CDR3: TGTGCCACCAGTGATTTGGAGTTCAATGAGCAGTTCTTC.

The J gene is TRBJ2-7, the V gene TRBV19, with D possibly being TRBD2 (6 bases). Germline V gene data show CDR1 as LNHDA and CDR2 as SQIVND (reference sequence). Trimming left V 3 bases short and J 3 bases short, with 18 bases between. The CDR3 is 16 residues long. The CDR3 here is CASSMIGGAGLYEQYF. CDR3 DNA: TGTGCCAGTAGTATGATCGGAGGGGCGGGTCTCTACGAGCAGTACTTC.

The chain has TRBV7-2 and TRBJ2-1; a possible D gene is TRBD2 (5 bases). The V end lost 3 bases, the J end lost 5 bases, and 11 bases lay between the germline ends. The germline V gene encodes CDR1 SGHTA and CDR2 FQGNSA. The CDR3 spans 14 residues. The CDR3 reads CASSFQDWHNEQFF. CDR3 in DNA: TGTGCCAGCAGCTTCCAGGACTGGCACAATGAGCAGTTCTTC.

The sample holds one count of this clone. The CDR3: CASAIRGAGYGYTF. DNA of the CDR3: TGTGCCAGCGCTATCCGGGGGGCCGGGTATGGCTACACCTTC. The gene calls are TRBV28 and TRBJ1-2; weak D call: TRBD1 (6 bases). The V end lost 8 bases, the J end lost 5 bases, and 18 bases lay between the germline ends. The CDR3 is 14 residues long. Germline V gives CDR1 MDHEN, CDR2 SYDVKM.

V is TRBV5-5 and J is TRBJ2-1; a weak D match, TRBD2 (5 bases). This CDR3 region has 15 residues. Germline V gene sequence: CDR1 SGHKS, CDR2 YYEKEE (reference sequence). The V end was cut by 5 bases, the J end by 7 bases, with 19 bases between. CDR3 sequence (DNA): TGTGCCAGCAGTCTGGAGGTGGGTTCAAGGAATGAGCAGTTCTTC. This sequence encodes CASSLEVGSRNEQFF.